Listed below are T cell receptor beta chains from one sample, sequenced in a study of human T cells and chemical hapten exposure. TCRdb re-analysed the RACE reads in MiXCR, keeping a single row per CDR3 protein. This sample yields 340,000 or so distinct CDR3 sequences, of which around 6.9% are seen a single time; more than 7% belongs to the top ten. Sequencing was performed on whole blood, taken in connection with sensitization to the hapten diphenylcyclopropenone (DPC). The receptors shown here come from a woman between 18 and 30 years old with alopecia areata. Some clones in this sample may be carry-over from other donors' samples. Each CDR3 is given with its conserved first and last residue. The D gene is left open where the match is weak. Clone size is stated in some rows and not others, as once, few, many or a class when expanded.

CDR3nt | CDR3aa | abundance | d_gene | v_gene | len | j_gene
TGTGCCAGCAGCTCCCAACAAGTCTACGAGCAGTACTTC | CASSSQQVYEQYF | many | . | TRBV7-6 | 13 | TRBJ2-7
TGTGCCAGCAGGGGACTAGCGGGCGCGAACTACAATGAGCAGTTCTTC | CASRGLAGANYNEQFF | . | TRBD2 | TRBV2 | 16 | TRBJ2-1
TGTGCCAGCAGCGGGGGACAGTACTCTGGAAACACCATATATTTT | CASSGGQYSGNTIYF | . | TRBD1 | TRBV12-3/TRBV12-4 | 15 | TRBJ1-3
TGCGCCAGCAGTCAATCGGGCAGGGGGGGTCAGCCCCAGCATTTT | CASSQSGRGGQPQHF | few | TRBD1 | TRBV5-1 | 15 | TRBJ1-5
TGTGCCAGCAGTGAAGGAATAACTGAAGCTTTCTTT | CASSEGITEAFF | few | . | TRBV6-1 | 12 | TRBJ1-1
TGTGCCAGCAGGGGGACAGCCCGCACAGATACGCAGTATTTT | CASRGTARTDTQYF | few | TRBD1 | TRBV6-2/TRBV6-3 | 14 | TRBJ2-3
TGTGCCACCAGCAGAGATCGATCCAGGGGGCGTGAGCAGTACTTC | CATSRDRSRGREQYF | few | TRBD1 | TRBV15 | 15 | TRBJ2-7
TGCGCCAGCAGCCAAGGTACTAGCGGTGCTAGCACAGATACGCAGTATTTT | CASSQGTSGASTDTQYF | few | TRBD2 | TRBV4-3 | 17 | TRBJ2-3
TGTGCCAGCAGTTTATCGGGAACCCTCTACGAGCAGTACTTC | CASSLSGTLYEQYF | few | . | TRBV12-3/TRBV12-4 | 14 | TRBJ2-7
TGTGCCAGCAGCATAGGACTAGCGGGGCACCTCCAAGAGACCCAGTACTTC | CASSIGLAGHLQETQYF | . | TRBD2 | TRBV9 | 17 | TRBJ2-5
TGTGCCAGCAGCCGCCCAGGACAGGGTAACGAGCAGTACTTC | CASSRPGQGNEQYF | many | TRBD1 | TRBV6-5 | 14 | TRBJ2-7
TGCAGTGCTAGAGACCCTTTCGAGACGGATCCAAACACTGAAGCTTTCTTT | CSARDPFETDPNTEAFF | few | . | TRBV20-1 | 17 | TRBJ1-1
TGCAGTGCCGGGCAGGGGTTTAATAAGAAGCAGTACTTC | CSAGQGFNKKQYF | . | . | TRBV20-1 | 13 | TRBJ2-7
TGTGCCAGCAGCCCTACCCTCGACAGTTACGAGCAGTACTTC | CASSPTLDSYEQYF | few | . | TRBV7-6 | 14 | TRBJ2-7
TGTGCCAGCAGCTTAACAGGAACCCTTAATGAAAAACTGTTTTTT | CASSLTGTLNEKLFF | few | . | TRBV7-2 | 15 | TRBJ1-4
TGTGCCAGCGGGATTCGTGAGCAGTACTTC | CASGIREQYF | many | . | TRBV12-3/TRBV12-4 | 10 | TRBJ2-7
TGTGCCAGCAGTCGAGCAGGGGGGATCTCCTACGAGCAGTACTTC | CASSRAGGISYEQYF | few | . | TRBV2 | 15 | TRBJ2-7
TGCAGCGTTGAATGGGCTGATTACACTGAAGCTTTCTTT | CSVEWADYTEAFF | few | . | TRBV29-1 | 13 | TRBJ1-1
TGTGCCAGCGGCCGGGACGGCCACTTCTTC | CASGRDGHFF | . | . | TRBV28 | 10 | TRBJ2-1
TGCAGCGTTGAAGGTTCGGCAGATACGCAGTATTTT | CSVEGSADTQYF | few | . | TRBV29-1 | 12 | TRBJ2-3
TGTGCCAGCGCCCGGGACGAGACCTACGAGCAGTACTTC | CASARDETYEQYF | . | . | TRBV5-4 | 13 | TRBJ2-7
TGTGCCAGCCTTGGACAGGCTAACGTCCTGACTTTC | CASLGQANVLTF | few | TRBD1 | TRBV3-1 | 12 | TRBJ2-6
TGTGCCAGCAGCTTTCGCGTTTGGGCTGAAGCTTTCTTT | CASSFRVWAEAFF | many | . | TRBV7-8 | 13 | TRBJ1-1
TGCGCCAGCAAAATCAGCGGGGGACCAATTTACAATGAGCAGTTCTTC | CASKISGGPIYNEQFF | . | TRBD2 | TRBV5-1 | 16 | TRBJ2-1
TGTGCCAGCAGCTCGTTAGGGGCCTCTGGAAACACCATATATTTT | CASSSLGASGNTIYF | few | . | TRBV9 | 15 | TRBJ1-3
TGTGCCAGCAGCTTGTTGGGGGGCGATCTCACAGATACGCAGTATTTT | CASSLLGGDLTDTQYF | many | . | TRBV5-6 | 16 | TRBJ2-3
TGTGCCAGCAGCTCCGCGGGGCAGGGGACTCCCTACGAGCAGTACTTC | CASSSAGQGTPYEQYF | few | . | TRBV7-9 | 16 | TRBJ2-7
TGTGCCAGCAGTGAATTGCCAGGGTCCGATGGCTACACCTTC | CASSELPGSDGYTF | . | . | TRBV2 | 14 | TRBJ1-2
TGCGCCAGCAGCCGGACCGTAACCCGTAGCACAGATACGCAGTATTTT | CASSRTVTRSTDTQYF | many | . | TRBV4-1 | 16 | TRBJ2-3
TGTGCCAGCAGCCTGGACAGGGGTTCGGGCACAGATACGCAGTATTTT | CASSLDRGSGTDTQYF | . | TRBD1 | TRBV6-2/TRBV6-3 | 16 | TRBJ2-3
TGTGCCAGCAGTTTTCGGCGCGGGGGGGAGCAGTACTTC | CASSFRRGGEQYF | . | TRBD2 | TRBV27 | 13 | TRBJ2-7